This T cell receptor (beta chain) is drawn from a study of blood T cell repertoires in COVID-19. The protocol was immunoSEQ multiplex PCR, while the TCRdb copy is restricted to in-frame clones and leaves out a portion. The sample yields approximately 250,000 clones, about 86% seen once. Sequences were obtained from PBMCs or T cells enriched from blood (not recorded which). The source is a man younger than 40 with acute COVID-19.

This CDR3 is CASSAGQGLTGELFF. The CDR3 nucleotides read TGTGCCAGCAGTGCTGGACAGGGGCTCACCGGGGAGCTGTTTTTT. The genes are TRBV6-4 and TRBJ2-2; TRBD1 agrees at 9 bases. Unmatched junction bases numbered 4, after V lost 4 bases and J lost 4 bases. The CDR3 is 15 amino acids. Germline CDR1 MRHNA, CDR2 SNTAGT.